The clone carrying this T cell receptor beta chain was seen more than once but under ten times. The target antigen is unknown. Employing constant-segment primers, 5'RACE generated TCR alpha and TCR beta cDNA libraries bearing sample barcodes and UMIs. TCRdb ran MiXCR on the 5' RACE reads and lists one entry per CDR3 protein. This table holds over 300,000 distinct CDR3 sequences, around a fifth found once. The data derive from a study of T-cell memory formation after mild COVID-19. General study points: Researchers could not confirm that second-wave clones peaking on day 37 targeted SARS-CoV-2. Clones contracting across day 15 to 85 had a balanced CD4/CD8 profile; later expanding clones leaned CD4+. CD4+ contracting clones were found mainly in CM and EM, and CD8+ ones in EMRA.

Germline-derived CDR1 and CDR2 are SGDLS and YYNGEE. Trimming took off 3 bases at V and 2 bases at J, with 11 bases between the two ends. The CDR3 length is 14 residues. The sequence was collected from a young man who had mild COVID-19 (a few samples of this study predate the infection). Cell type and time point are not known. This chain joins TRBV9 and TRBJ2-5; D perhaps matches TRBD2 (6 bases). Sequencing was carried out using PBMCs or a T cell subset sorted from them (not recorded which). In DNA form, the CDR3 reads TGTGCCAGCAGCGCGGGGGACTTGCAAGAGACCCAGTACTTC. Encoded protein: CASSAGDLQETQYF.